Listed here is a single T cell receptor (beta chain). Its antigen is currently unknown. Every bit of the isolated RNA underwent reverse transcription, so sequencing read expressed TCRB transcripts. About 3.57 million reads per sample were averaged for naive, central memory and regulatory samples. The table came from immunoSEQ multiplex PCR; TCRdb's copy has only in-frame clones and leaves some out. The sample has some 240,000 clones; roughly 16% are singletons. The data belong to a study of beta chain features in type 1 diabetes. General study points: HLA influence on TCRB rearrangement stayed unresolved here. Type 1 diabetes patients had fewer VDJ junction insertions and more deletions. Among all four CD4+ subsets, Type 1 diabetes patients had TCRB CDR3s that were moderately but significantly shorter.

Markers CD45RO/CCR7/CD25/CD127/CD95/CD27 served to sort CD4+ naive, central memory, regulatory and stem cell-like memory cells. The receptor's source is a man aged 30 to 45 with type 1 diabetes. The sample comprised naive CD4+ T cells from blood.

CDR3 DNA sequence: TGTGCCAGCAGCGTAGCGGCCCTAGACCCAGATACGCAGTATTTT. The encoded protein is CASSVAALDPDTQYF. The chain carries TRBV9 and TRBJ2-3; D gene ambiguous. Trimming stripped 0 bases from V and 4 bases from J, with 12 bases between. The CDR3 loop spans 15 amino acids. Germline loops: CDR1 SGDLS, CDR2 YYNGEE. Based on the CDR3 plus reference TRBV9 and TRBJ2-3, the full variable domain is DSGVTQTPKHLITATGQRVTLRCSPRSGDLSVYWYQQSLDQGLQFLIQYYNGEERAKGNILERFSAQQFPDLHSELNLSSLELGDSALYFCASSVAALDPDTQYFGPGTRLTVL.